The rows below give T cell receptor beta chains drawn from one sample of a study of T cells after yellow fever vaccination. Using its own MiXCR run on the 5' RACE reads, TCRdb lists one record per CDR3 protein. The data show a few hundred thousand distinct CDR3 sequences, 11% seen once. Sequences were derived from PBMCs, sampled on the day of the first yellow fever vaccination. The receptors shown here come from a man aged 18 to 35 who received the YFV17D yellow fever vaccine. CDR3s include the opening cysteine and the closing phenylalanine or tryptophan.

J | V | CDR3
TRBJ1-6 | TRBV6-2/TRBV6-3 | CASSSRSGTGNSPLHF
TRBJ2-5 | TRBV7-6 | CASSQGAVAETQYF
TRBJ2-5 | TRBV9 | CASSPGAGVQETQYF
TRBJ2-7 | TRBV12-3/TRBV12-4 | CASSGRQNEQYF
TRBJ2-7 | TRBV4-1 | CASSHEGDSLDEQYF
TRBJ1-4 | TRBV7-9 | CASGDRSNEKLFF
TRBJ1-4 | TRBV4-1 | CASSQGTQKLFF
TRBJ2-1 | TRBV2 | CASSVSGDLNEQFF
TRBJ2-1 | TRBV5-8 | CASSPSFGGGYNEQFF
TRBJ1-5 | TRBV7-2 | CASSSYSNQPQHF
TRBJ1-5 | TRBV19 | CASSFRAANQPQHF
TRBJ2-2 | TRBV11-2 | CASSAVNTGELFF